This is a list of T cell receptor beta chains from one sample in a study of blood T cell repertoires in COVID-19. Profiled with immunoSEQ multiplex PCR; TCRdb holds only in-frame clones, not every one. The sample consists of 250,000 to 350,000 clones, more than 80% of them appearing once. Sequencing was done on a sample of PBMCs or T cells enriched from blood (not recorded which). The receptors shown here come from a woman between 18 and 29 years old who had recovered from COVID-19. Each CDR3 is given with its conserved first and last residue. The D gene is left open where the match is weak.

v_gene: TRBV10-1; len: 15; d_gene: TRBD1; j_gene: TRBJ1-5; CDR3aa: CASSMDRASNQPQHF
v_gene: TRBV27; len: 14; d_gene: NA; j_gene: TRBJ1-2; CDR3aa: CASSLAQGSYGYTF
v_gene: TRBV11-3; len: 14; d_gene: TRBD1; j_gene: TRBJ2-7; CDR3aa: CASSEQGTTYEQYF
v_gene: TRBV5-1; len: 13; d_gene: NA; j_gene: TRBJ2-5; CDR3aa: CASSFLGGETQYF
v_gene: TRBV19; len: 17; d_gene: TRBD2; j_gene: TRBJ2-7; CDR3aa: CASRTGLAGGKTYEQYF
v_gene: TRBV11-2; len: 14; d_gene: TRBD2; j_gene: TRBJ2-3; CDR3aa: CATCWRGGTDTQYF
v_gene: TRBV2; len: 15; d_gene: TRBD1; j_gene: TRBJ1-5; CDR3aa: CASSGQGPSNQPQHF
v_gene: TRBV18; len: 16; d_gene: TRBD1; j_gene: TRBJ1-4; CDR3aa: CASSHGQGATNEKLFF
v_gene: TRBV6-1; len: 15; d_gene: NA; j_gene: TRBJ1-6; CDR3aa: CASSEGQAYNSPLHF
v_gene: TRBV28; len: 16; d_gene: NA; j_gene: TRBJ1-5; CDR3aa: CASSSGGWFLNQPQHF
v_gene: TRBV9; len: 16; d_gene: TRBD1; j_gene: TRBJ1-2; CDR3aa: CASSPSGTGINYGYTF
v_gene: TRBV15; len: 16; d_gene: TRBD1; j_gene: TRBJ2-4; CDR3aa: CATSRGTGQGKNIQYF
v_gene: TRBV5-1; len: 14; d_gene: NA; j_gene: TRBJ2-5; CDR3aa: CASAGGGFQETQYF
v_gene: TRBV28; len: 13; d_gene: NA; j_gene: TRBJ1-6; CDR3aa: CASSSPNPRPLHF
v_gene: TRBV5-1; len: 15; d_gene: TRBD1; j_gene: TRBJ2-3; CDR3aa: CASSPETGGRDTQYF
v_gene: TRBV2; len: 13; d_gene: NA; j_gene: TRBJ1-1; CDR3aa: CASSDRLNTEAFF
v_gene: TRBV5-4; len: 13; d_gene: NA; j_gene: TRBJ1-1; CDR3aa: CASSSTGSTEAFF
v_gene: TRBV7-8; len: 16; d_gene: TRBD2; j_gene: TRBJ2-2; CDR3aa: CASSWLAGGNTGELFF
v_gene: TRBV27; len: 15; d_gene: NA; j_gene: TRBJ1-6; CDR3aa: CASSTLSSYNSPLHF
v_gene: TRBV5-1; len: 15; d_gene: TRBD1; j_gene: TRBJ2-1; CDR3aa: CASSSTGGKYNEQFF
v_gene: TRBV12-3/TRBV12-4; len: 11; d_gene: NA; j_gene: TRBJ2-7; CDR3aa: CATSLGDEQYF
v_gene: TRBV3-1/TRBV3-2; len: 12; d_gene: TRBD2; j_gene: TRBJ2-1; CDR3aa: CASSQGTTEQFF
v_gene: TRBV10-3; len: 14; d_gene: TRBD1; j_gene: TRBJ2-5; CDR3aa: CAISESGRGETQYF
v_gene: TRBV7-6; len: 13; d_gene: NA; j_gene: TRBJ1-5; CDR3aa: CASSLVNNQPQHF
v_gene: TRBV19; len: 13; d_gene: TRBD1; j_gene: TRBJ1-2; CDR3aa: CASRSRDRGLYTF
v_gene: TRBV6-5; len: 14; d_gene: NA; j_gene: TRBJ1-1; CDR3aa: CASRARVANTEAFF
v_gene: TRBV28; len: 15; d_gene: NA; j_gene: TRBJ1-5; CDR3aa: CASRGPGAGNQPQHF
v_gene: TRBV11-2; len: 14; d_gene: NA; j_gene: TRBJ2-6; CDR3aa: CASSLSAGANVLTF
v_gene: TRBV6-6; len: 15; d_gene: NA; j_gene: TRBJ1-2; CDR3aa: CASSFSRVQNYGYTF
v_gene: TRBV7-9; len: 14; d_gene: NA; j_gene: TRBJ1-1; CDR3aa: CASSLAVGPSEAFF
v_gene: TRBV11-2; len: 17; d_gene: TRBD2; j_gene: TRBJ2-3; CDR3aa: CASSLGGSGTSADTQYF
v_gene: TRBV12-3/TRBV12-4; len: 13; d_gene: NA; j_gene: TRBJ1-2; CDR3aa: CASRRYGGYGYTF
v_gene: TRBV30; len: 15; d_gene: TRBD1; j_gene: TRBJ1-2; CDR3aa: CAWSVRGGADYGYTF
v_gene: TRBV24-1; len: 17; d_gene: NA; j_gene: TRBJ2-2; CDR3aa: CATSDLTRGTNTGELFF
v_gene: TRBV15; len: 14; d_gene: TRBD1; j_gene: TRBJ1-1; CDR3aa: CATSRATGGTEAFF
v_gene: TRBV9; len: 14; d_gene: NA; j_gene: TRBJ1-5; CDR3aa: CASSVGGRGQPQHF
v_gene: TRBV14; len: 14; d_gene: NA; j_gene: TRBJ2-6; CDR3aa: CASSQRGGANVLTF
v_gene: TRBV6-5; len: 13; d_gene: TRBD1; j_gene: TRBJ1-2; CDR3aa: CASSPGTGSGYTF
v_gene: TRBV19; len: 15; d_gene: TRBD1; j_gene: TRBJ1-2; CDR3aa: CASSIVRDRVHGYTF
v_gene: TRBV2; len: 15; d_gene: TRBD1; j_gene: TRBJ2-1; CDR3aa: CASIPTGVAYNEQFF
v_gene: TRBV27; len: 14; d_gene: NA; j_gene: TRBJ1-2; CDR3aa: CASSYLSGAKGYTF
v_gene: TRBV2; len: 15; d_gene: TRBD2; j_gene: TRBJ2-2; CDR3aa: CASSVGLAGTGELFF
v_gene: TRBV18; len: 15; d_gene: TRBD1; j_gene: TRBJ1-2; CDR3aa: CASSPAADRGYGYTF
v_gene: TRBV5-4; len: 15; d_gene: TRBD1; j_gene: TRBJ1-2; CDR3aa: CASSLYRGGNYGYTF
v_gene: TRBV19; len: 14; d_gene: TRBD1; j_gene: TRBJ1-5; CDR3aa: CASVGQLSNQPQHF
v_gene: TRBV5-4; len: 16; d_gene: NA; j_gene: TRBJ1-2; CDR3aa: CASSVGNEGRIYGYTF
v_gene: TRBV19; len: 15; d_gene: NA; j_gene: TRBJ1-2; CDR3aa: CASSIATDKGYGYTF
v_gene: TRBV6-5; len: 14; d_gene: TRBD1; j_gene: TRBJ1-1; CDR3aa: CASRVPGQQSEAFF
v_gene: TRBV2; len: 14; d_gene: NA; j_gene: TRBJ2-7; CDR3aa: CASSPNPRVYEQYF
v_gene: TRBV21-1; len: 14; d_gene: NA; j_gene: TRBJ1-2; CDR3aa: CASSKGDRFGGYTF
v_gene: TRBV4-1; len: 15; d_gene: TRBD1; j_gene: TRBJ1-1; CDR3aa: CASSQEAGGASEAFF
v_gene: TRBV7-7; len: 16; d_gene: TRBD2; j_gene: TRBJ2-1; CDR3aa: CASSLNSGGVYNEQFF
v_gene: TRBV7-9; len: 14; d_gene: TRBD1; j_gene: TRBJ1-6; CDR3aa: CASSLQGDNSPLHF
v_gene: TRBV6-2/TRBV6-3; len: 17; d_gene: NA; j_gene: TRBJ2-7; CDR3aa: CASSYSKEGPIFYEQYF
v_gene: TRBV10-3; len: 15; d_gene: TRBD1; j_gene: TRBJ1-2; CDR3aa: CAISERDRGNYGYTF
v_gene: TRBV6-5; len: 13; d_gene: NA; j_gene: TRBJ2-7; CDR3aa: CASSRGATGEQYF
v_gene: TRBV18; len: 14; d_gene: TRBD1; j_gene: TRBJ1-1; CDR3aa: CASLPGQWGTEAFF
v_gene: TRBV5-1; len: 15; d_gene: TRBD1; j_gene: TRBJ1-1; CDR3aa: CASSLDRGWGTEAFF
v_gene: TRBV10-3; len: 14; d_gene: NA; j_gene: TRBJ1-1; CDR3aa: CAISDTRLAGEAFF
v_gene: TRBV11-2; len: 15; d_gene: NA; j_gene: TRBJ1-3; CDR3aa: CASSSSGTSGNTIYF